This TCR beta chain was identified in a study of CD8 T cells in Susac syndrome. V was cut by 0 bases and J by 2 bases, with 13 bases left in between. The CDR3 is 16 amino acids. Germline values: CDR1 PRHDT, CDR2 FYEKMQ (reference sequence). Treatment-naive patients with stable or active relapsing-remitting disease were the multiple sclerosis controls. A quantity of about 0.45 to 1 ug RNA underwent reverse transcription using random hexamers. The TCR beta CDR3 was amplified by immunoSEQ multiplex PCR across 54 Vbeta, 13 Jbeta. Using its own MiXCR run on the immunoSEQ multiplex PCR reads, TCRdb lists one record per CDR3 protein. The sample gives roughly 140,000 distinct CDR3 sequences, 95% to 96% of which show up once; 0.14% to 0.15% is in the top ten.

The chain is built from TRBV13 and TRBJ1-1; unclear D gene. This receptor was obtained from a human donor with multiple sclerosis. The specimen was CD8+ T cells from PBMCs. The DNA for the CDR3 is TGTGCCAGCAGCTTAGGACGTGGTGGAGTAAACACTGAAGCTTTCTTT. It translates to CASSLGRGGVNTEAFF.